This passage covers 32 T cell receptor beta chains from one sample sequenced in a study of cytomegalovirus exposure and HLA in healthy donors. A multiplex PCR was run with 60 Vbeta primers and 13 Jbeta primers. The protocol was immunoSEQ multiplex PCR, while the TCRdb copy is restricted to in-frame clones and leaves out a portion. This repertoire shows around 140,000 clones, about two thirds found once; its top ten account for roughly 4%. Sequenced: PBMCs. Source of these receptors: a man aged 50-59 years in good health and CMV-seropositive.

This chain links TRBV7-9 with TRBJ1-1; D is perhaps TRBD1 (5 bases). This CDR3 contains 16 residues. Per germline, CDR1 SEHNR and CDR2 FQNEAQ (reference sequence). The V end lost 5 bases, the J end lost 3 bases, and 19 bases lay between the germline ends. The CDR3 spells CASSPGEGIRDTEAFF. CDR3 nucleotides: TGTGCCAGCAGCCCCGGGGAGGGGATCAGGGACACTGAAGCTTTCTTT.

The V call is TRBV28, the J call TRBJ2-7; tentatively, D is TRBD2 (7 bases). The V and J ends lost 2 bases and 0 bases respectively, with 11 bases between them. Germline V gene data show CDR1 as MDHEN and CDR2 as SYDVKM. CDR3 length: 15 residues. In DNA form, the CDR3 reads TGTGCCAGCAGTTTAGGGGGCGGGGGCTCCTACGAGCAGTACTTC. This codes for CASSLGGGGSYEQYF.

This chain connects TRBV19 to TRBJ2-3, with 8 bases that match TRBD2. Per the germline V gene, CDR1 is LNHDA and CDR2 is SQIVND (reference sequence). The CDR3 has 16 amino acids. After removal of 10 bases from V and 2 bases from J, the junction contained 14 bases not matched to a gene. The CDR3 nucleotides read TGTGCCATTCCACCGCGGGGGGATACACCCACAGATACGCAGTATTTT. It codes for CAIPPRGDTPTDTQYF.

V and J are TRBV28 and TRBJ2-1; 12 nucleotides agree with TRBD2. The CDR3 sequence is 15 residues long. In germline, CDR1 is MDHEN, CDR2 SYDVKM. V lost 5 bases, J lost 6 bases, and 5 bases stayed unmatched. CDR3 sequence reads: CASSLAGGGGNEQFF. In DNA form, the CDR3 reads TGTGCCAGCAGTCTAGCGGGAGGGGGGGGCAATGAGCAGTTCTTC.

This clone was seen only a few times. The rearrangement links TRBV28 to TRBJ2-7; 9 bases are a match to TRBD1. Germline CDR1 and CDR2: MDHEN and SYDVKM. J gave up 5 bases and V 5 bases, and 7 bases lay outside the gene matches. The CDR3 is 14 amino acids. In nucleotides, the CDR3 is TGTGCCAGCAGTCTCAGACAGGGGGGCCACGAGCAGTACTTC. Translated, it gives CASSLRQGGHEQYF.

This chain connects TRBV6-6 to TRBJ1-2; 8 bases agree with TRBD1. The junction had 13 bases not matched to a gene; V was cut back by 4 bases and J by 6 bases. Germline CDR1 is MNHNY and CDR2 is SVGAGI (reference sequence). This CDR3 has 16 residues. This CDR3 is CASSSPVMTGDDGYTF. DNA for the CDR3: TGTGCCAGCAGTTCACCTGTTATGACAGGGGACGATGGCTACACCTTC.

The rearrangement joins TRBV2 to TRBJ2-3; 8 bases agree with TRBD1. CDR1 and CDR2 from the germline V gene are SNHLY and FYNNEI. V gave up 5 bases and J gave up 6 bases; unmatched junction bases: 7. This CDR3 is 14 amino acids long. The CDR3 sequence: CASSKDRAGDTQYF. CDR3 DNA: TGTGCCAGCAGTAAGGACAGGGCCGGGGATACGCAGTATTTT.

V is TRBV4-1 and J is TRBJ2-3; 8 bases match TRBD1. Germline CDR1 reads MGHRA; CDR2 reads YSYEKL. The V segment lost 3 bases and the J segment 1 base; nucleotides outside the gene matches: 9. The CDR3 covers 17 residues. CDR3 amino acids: CASSQGQVLGGTDTQYF. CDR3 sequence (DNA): TGCGCCAGCAGCCAGGGACAGGTCCTGGGGGGCACAGATACGCAGTATTTT.

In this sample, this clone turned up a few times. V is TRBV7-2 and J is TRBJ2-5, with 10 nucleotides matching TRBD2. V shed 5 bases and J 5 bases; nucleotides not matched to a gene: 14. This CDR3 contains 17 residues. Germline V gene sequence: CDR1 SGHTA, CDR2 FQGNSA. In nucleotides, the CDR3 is TGTGCCAGCAGCCTAGGGAGTAAAGCGGGGGGGATCGAGACCCAGTACTTC. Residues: CASSLGSKAGGIETQYF.

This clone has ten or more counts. The CDR3 region has the DNA TGTGCCAGCAGTTACTCGCCAGGGCTTGAAGCTTTCTTT. It encodes CASSYSPGLEAFF. The rearrangement uses TRBV6-5 and TRBJ1-1; weak D call: TRBD1 (5 bases). Trimming removed 0 bases at V and 7 bases at J, with 9 bases between. The CDR3 contains 13 residues. Germline V gives CDR1 MNHEY, CDR2 SVGAGI.

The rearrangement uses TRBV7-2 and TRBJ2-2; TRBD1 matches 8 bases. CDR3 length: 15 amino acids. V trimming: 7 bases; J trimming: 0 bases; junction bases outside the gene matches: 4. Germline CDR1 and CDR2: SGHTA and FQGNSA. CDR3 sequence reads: CASNSGGANTGELFF. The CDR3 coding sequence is TGTGCCAGCAACTCAGGGGGCGCGAACACCGGGGAGCTGTTTTTT.

In DNA, the CDR3 is TGTGCCAGCAGTTACTCGATAGGACAGGGGGATATTGAGCAGTTCTTC. Its translation: CASSYSIGQGDIEQFF. The chain couples TRBV6-5 to TRBJ2-1; 10 nucleotides agree with TRBD1. CDR3 length: 16 amino acids. After removal of 0 bases from V and 9 bases from J, the junction contained 8 bases not matched to a gene. Per the germline V gene, CDR1 is MNHEY and CDR2 is SVGAGI.

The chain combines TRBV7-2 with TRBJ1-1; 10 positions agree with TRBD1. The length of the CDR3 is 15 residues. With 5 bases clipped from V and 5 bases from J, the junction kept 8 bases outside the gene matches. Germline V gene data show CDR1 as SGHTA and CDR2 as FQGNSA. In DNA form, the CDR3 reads TGTGCCAGCAGCCGTGACAGGGGGCAATGGACTGAAGCTTTCTTT. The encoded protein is CASSRDRGQWTEAFF.

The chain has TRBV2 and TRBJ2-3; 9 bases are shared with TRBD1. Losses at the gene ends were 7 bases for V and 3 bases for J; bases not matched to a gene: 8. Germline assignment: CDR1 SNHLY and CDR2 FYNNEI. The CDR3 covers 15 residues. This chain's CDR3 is CASTRTGGQTDTQYF. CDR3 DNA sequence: TGTGCCAGCACTCGAACAGGGGGCCAAACAGATACGCAGTATTTT.

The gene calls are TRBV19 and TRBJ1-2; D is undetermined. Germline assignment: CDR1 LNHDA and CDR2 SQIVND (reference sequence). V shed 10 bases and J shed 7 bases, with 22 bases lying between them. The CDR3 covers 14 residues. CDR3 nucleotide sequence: TGTGCCACCCAACCAGCGGGTGAATCGAGTGGCTACACCTTC. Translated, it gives CATQPAGESSGYTF.

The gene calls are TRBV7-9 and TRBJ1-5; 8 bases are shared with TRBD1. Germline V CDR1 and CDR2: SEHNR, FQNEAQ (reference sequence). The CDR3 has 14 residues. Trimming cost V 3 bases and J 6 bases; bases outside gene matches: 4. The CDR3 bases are TGTGCCAGCAGCTTGGCAGGGGGCGGTCAGCCCCAGCATTTT. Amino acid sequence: CASSLAGGGQPQHF.

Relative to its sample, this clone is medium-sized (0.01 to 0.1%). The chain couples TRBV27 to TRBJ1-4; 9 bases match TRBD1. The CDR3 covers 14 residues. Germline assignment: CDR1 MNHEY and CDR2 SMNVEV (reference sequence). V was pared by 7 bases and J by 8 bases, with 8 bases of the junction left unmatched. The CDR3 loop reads CASIPGQGGEKLFF. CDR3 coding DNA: TGTGCCAGCATCCCGGGACAGGGAGGAGAAAAACTGTTTTTT.

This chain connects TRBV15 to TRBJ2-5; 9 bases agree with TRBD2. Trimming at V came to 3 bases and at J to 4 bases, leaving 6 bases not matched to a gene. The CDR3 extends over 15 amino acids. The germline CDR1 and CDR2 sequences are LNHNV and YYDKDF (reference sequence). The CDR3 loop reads CATSRTSGEGETQYF. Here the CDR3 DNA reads TGTGCCACCAGCAGGACTAGCGGAGAGGGAGAGACCCAGTACTTC.

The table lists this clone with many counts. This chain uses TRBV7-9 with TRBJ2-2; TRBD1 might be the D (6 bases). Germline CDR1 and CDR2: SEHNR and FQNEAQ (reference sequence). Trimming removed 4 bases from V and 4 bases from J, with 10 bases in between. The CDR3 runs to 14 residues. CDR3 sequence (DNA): TGTGCCAGCAGCTCCCAGGGGTTCACCGGGGAGCTGTTTTTT. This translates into CASSSQGFTGELFF.

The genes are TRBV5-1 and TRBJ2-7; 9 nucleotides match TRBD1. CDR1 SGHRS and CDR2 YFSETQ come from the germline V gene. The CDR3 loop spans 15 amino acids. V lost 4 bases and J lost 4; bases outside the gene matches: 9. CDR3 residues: CASSRGTGPGYEQYF. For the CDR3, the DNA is TGCGCCAGCAGCAGGGGGACAGGGCCTGGATACGAGCAGTACTTC.

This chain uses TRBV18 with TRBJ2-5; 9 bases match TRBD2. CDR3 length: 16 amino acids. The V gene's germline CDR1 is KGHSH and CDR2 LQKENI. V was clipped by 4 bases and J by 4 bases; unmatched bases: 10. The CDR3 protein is CASSLPGAGGRETQYF. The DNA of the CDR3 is TGTGCCAGCTCACTCCCGGGAGCGGGAGGCAGAGAGACCCAGTACTTC.

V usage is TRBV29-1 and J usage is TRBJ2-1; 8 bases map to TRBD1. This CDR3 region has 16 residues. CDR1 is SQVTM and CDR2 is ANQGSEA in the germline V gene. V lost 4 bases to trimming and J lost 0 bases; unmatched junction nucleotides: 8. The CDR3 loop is CSVANRGSSSYNEQFF. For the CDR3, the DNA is TGCAGCGTTGCGAACAGGGGGTCGAGCTCCTACAATGAGCAGTTCTTC.

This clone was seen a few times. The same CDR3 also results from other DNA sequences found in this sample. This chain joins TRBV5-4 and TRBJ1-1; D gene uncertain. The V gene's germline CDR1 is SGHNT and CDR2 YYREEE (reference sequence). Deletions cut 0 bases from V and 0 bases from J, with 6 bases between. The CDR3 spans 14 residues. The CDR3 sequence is CASSLGQMNTEAFF. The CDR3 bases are TGTGCCAGCAGCTTGGGGCAGATGAACACTGAAGCTTTCTTT.

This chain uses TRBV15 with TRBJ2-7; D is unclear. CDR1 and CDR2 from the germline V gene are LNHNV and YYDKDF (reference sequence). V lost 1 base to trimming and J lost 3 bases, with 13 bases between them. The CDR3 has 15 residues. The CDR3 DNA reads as TGTGCCACCAGCAGAGTTTCCCCCGTAGACTACGAGCAGTACTTC. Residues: CATSRVSPVDYEQYF.

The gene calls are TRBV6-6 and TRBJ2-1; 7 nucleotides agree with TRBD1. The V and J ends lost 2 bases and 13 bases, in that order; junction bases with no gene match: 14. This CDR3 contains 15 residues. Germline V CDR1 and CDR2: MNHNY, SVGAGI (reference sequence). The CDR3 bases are TGTGCCAGCAGTTACCCCGGGACAGAACAAAGGGGTCAGTTCTTC. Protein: CASSYPGTEQRGQFF.

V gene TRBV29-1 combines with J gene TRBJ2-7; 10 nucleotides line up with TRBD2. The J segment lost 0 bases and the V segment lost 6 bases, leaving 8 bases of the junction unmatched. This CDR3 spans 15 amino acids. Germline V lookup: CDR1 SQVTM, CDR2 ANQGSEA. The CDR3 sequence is CSVSEVAGGSYEQYF. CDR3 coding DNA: TGCAGCGTCTCCGAGGTAGCGGGAGGCTCCTACGAGCAGTACTTC.

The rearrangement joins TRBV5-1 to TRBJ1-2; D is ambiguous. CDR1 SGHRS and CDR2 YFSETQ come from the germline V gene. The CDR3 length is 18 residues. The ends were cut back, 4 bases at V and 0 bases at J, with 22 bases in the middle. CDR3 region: CASSEDVKYFGANYGYTF. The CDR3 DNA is TGCGCCAGCAGCGAAGACGTCAAGTACTTCGGGGCTAACTATGGCTACACCTTC.

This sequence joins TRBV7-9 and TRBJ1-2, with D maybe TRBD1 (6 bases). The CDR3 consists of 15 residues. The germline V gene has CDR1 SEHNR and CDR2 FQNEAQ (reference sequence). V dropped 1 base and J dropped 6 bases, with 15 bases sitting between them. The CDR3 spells CASSLDGRRTDGYTF. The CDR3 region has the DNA TGTGCCAGCAGCTTAGATGGGCGACGGACAGATGGCTACACCTTC.

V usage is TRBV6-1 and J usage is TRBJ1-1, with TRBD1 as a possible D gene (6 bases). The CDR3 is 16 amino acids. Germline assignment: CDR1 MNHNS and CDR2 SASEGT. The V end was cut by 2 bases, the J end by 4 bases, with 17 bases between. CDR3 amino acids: CASSETGGHTFTEAFF. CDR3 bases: TGTGCCAGCAGTGAAACTGGGGGACACACCTTCACTGAAGCTTTCTTT.

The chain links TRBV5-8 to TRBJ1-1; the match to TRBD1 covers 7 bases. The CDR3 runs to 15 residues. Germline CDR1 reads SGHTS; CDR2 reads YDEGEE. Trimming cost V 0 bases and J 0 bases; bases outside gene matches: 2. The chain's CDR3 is CASSLGTGLNTEAFF. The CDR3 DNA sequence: TGTGCCAGCAGCTTGGGGACAGGATTGAACACTGAAGCTTTCTTT.

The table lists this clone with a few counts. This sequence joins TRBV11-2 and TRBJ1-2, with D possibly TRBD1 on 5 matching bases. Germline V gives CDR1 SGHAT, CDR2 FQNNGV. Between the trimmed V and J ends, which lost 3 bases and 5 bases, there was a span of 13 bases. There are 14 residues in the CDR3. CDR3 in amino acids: CASSFQGLLYGYTF. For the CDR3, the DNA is TGTGCCAGCAGCTTTCAGGGCCTCCTTTATGGCTACACCTTC.

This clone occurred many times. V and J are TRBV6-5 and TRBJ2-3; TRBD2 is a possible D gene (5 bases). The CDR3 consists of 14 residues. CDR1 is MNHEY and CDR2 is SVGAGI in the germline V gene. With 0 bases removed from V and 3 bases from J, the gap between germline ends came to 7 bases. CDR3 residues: CASSYSRETDTQYF. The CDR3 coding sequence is TGTGCCAGCAGTTACTCCCGGGAAACAGATACGCAGTATTTT.